A single sample is the source of the 27 T cell receptor beta chains below, sequenced in a study of tissue T cells after allogeneic stem cell transplantation. Here immunoSEQ multiplex PCR was the method, and the copy in TCRdb shows in-frame clones only, minus some. The sample holds 7,500 to 10,000 clones, 60% seen once. Sequencing was performed on tissue from the jejunum, taken at autopsy. The receptor set was obtained from a woman aged 18-49 years with breast cancer.

The genes are TRBV7-2 and TRBJ2-1, with D maybe TRBD1 (6 bases). This CDR3 contains 18 residues. V dropped 2 bases and J dropped 7 bases, with 24 bases sitting between them. CDR1 and CDR2 from the germline V gene are SGHTA and FQGNSA. The CDR3: CASSLWGPVFLLSNEQFF. The DNA of the CDR3 is TGTGCCAGCAGCTTATGGGGGCCCGTCTTTCTTCTTTCTAATGAGCAGTTCTTC.

V usage is TRBV7-2 and J usage is TRBJ2-5; 10 nucleotides match TRBD1. This CDR3 contains 15 residues. The germline gives CDR1 SGHTA, CDR2 FQGNSA. J gave up 4 bases and V 5 bases, and 7 bases lay outside the gene matches. CDR3 sequence: CASSLNGQGGETQYF. DNA of the CDR3: TGTGCCAGCAGCCTTAACGGACAGGGGGGAGAGACCCAGTACTTC.

The chain recombines TRBV27 with TRBJ2-7; possibly TRBD1 for D (6 bases). Trimming took 6 bases from V and 0 from J, leaving 18 bases between them. CDR3 length: 16 residues. The germline V gene has CDR1 MNHEY and CDR2 SMNVEV (reference sequence). CDR3 DNA: TGTGCCAGCAGCCGATTGGGGCAGGGGTACTCCTACGAGCAGTACTTC. Residues: CASSRLGQGYSYEQYF.

This sequence joins TRBV19 and TRBJ1-2; D unresolved. The V end lost 10 bases, the J end lost 6 bases, and 18 bases lay between the germline ends. The CDR3 spans 13 residues. CDR1 and CDR2 (germline): LNHDA, SQIVND (reference sequence). The CDR3 DNA reads TGTGCCACCAGCGAATCGGGTAATAATGGCTACACCTTC. It specifies CATSESGNNGYTF.

CDR3 nucleotide sequence: TGTGCCAGCAGCTCCCATCTTAGGGGGGAAAATGGGTACGAGCAGTACTTC. Encoded protein: CASSSHLRGENGYEQYF. The chain couples TRBV11-2 to TRBJ2-7; either TRBD1 or TRBD2 may fit D (6 bases each). Germline V gives CDR1 SGHAT, CDR2 FQNNGV. V shed 4 bases and J shed 4 bases, with 23 bases lying between them. This CDR3 contains 17 residues. Full variable domain (missing parts from reference TRBV11-2 and TRBJ2-7): EAGVAQSPRYKIIEKRQSVAFWCNPISGHATLYWYQQILGQGPKLLIQFQNNGVVDDSQLPKDRFSAERLKGVDSTLKIQPAKLEDSAVYLCASSSHLRGENGYEQYFGPGTRLTVT.

This chain links TRBV6-1 with TRBJ1-5; the D gene is possibly TRBD1 (5 bases). The CDR3 is 12 amino acids. The germline V and J ends were trimmed by 6 bases and 7 bases, with 10 bases remaining between them. The germline V gene has CDR1 MNHNS and CDR2 SASEGT. The CDR3 region has the DNA TGTGCCAGCAGGTATGGGGGACAGCCCCAGCATTTT. This codes for CASRYGGQPQHF.

This chain joins TRBV6-5 and TRBJ2-7; either TRBD1 or TRBD2 may fit D (5 bases each). CDR3 size: 14 residues. V was shortened by 4 bases and J by 7 bases, with 17 bases between the two germline ends. Germline CDR1 MNHEY, CDR2 SVGAGI. The CDR3 region has the DNA TGTGCCAGCAGTTGGGACCCCAGTTATGGAGAGCAGTACTTC. Its protein product is CASSWDPSYGEQYF.

The rearrangement links TRBV20-1 to TRBJ2-1; a possible D gene is TRBD2 (5 bases). This CDR3 is 10 amino acids long. Germline V gene data show CDR1 as DFQATT and CDR2 as SNEGSKA (reference sequence). Trimming removed 5 bases at V and 10 bases at J, with 9 bases between. CDR3 DNA sequence: TGCAGTGCTTGGCGAGGGGAGCAGTTCTTC. It yields the protein CSAWRGEQFF.

CDR3 sequence (DNA): TGTGCCAGCAGCTTATCTCGGCAGACTTCTAACTATGGCTACACCTTC. This encodes CASSLSRQTSNYGYTF. The chain joins TRBV7-2 to TRBJ1-2; no firm D call. V lost 2 bases and J 0 bases, leaving 13 bases between the germline ends. There are 16 residues in the CDR3. Germline V gene data show CDR1 as SGHTA and CDR2 as FQGNSA.

CDR3 nucleotides: TGTGCCAGCAGTTTACGGGGGACAGGGAACACCGGGGAGCTGTTTTTT. Encoded protein: CASSLRGTGNTGELFF. The V and J genes are TRBV27 and TRBJ2-2; 8 bases are shared with TRBD1. This CDR3 is built from 16 residues. Germline V lookup: CDR1 MNHEY, CDR2 SMNVEV (reference sequence). With V trimmed by 2 bases and J by 1 base, 3 bases remained unmatched.

The chain combines TRBV5-5 with TRBJ1-2; D is unresolved. The CDR3 extends over 14 amino acids. V lost 0 bases to trimming and J lost 3 bases, with 9 bases between them. In germline, CDR1 is SGHKS, CDR2 YYEKEE (reference sequence). The CDR3 sequence is CASSLDGLYYGYTF. The CDR3 DNA reads as TGTGCCAGCAGCTTGGACGGCTTATACTATGGCTACACCTTC.

The gene calls are TRBV5-8 and TRBJ1-6; 8 positions match TRBD1. CDR3 length: 14 residues. V shed 4 bases and J 6 bases; nucleotides not matched to a gene: 3. The V gene's germline CDR1 is SGHTS and CDR2 YDEGEE. The CDR3 nucleotides are TGTGCCAGCAGCCCGGGACAGGTTAATTCACCCCTCCACTTT. It yields the protein CASSPGQVNSPLHF. The full variable domain, rest sourced from reference TRBV5-8 and TRBJ1-6, is EAGVTQSPTHLIKTRGQQATLRCSPISGHTSVYWYQQALGLGLQFLLWYDEGEERNRGNFPPRFSGRQFPNYSSELNVNALELEDSALYLCASSPGQVNSPLHFGNGTRLTVT.

This clone was seen more than once but under ten times. V is TRBV2 and J is TRBJ1-2; TRBD1 is a possible D gene (5 bases). Germline CDR1 and CDR2: SNHLY and FYNNEI. The CDR3 covers 16 residues. V dropped 2 bases and J dropped 5 bases, with 18 bases sitting between them. CDR3 sequence: CASSETPGTELYGYTF. In nucleotides, the CDR3 is TGTGCCAGCAGTGAAACGCCAGGGACTGAACTATATGGCTACACCTTC.

The rearrangement links TRBV2 to TRBJ2-2; D is ambiguous. Germline assignment: CDR1 SNHLY and CDR2 FYNNEI. V was trimmed by 5 bases and J by 5 bases, leaving 9 bases between them. The CDR3 loop spans 13 amino acids. The CDR3 DNA sequence: TGTGCCAGCAGTTTTGATAGGACCGGGGAGCTGTTTTTT. This encodes CASSFDRTGELFF.

By share, this clone ranks as medium-sized (0.01 to 0.1%). The V and J genes are TRBV2 and TRBJ1-6; D remains ambiguous. The V gene lost 4 bases and the J gene lost 0 bases, with 7 bases spanning the gap. Per the germline V gene, CDR1 is SNHLY and CDR2 is FYNNEI. The CDR3 has 15 amino acids. The CDR3 DNA reads as TGTGCCAGCAGTGTTCGGAGCTCCTATAATTCACCCCTCCACTTT. Its protein product is CASSVRSSYNSPLHF.

This clone was picked up one time. The gene calls are TRBV28 and TRBJ1-3; D may be TRBD1 (6 bases). V lost 8 bases, J lost 0 bases, and 23 bases lay in between. CDR1 and CDR2 (germline): MDHEN, SYDVKM. CDR3 length: 18 amino acids. CDR3 DNA: TGTGCCAGCTCCCCCGCGGGGGGGACATTGAGCTCTGGAAACACCATATATTTT. Amino acid sequence: CASSPAGGTLSSGNTIYF.

This chain connects TRBV6-4 to TRBJ2-2; D possibly corresponds to TRBD1 (6 bases). Trimming removed 2 bases from V and 3 bases from J, with 7 bases in between. This CDR3 contains 14 residues. Per the germline V gene, CDR1 is MRHNA and CDR2 is SNTAGT. DNA for the CDR3: TGTGCCAGCAGTGACGAGGGGGACACCGGGGAGCTGTTTTTT. It encodes CASSDEGDTGELFF.

The genes are TRBV5-4 and TRBJ2-1, with TRBD2 identical over 9 bases. Germline CDR1 SGHNT, CDR2 YYREEE (reference sequence). With V trimmed by 4 bases and J by 5 bases, 7 bases remained unmatched. CDR3 length: 15 amino acids. The CDR3, as DNA: TGTGCCAGCAGCCGCGGGAGGGGGGGAAACAATGAGCAGTTCTTC. It encodes CASSRGRGGNNEQFF.

The gene calls are TRBV6-5 and TRBJ1-2; no definite D call. Germline lookup yields CDR1 MNHEY and CDR2 SVGAGI. This CDR3 region has 13 residues. Trimming took off 5 bases at V and 3 bases at J, with 10 bases between the two ends. The DNA for the CDR3 is TGTGCCAGCAGTCCACAGATAGACTATGGCTACACCTTC. Its protein product is CASSPQIDYGYTF.

A few counts support this clone. The rearrangement joins TRBV5-6 to TRBJ1-5; D is perhaps TRBD1 (5 bases). This CDR3 spans 15 amino acids. CDR1 and CDR2 (germline): SGHDT, YYEEEE. Trimming shortened V by 4 bases and J by 6 bases, and 17 bases separated the two germline ends. CDR3: CASSHQGGQPQPQHF. The CDR3 DNA reads TGTGCCAGCAGCCATCAGGGCGGACAACCTCAGCCCCAGCATTTT.

The V gene is TRBV7-8, the J gene TRBJ2-2; 9 bases align to TRBD2. The CDR3 is made up of 18 amino acids. V lost 4 bases, J lost 2 bases, and 11 bases stayed unmatched. The V gene's germline CDR1 is SGHVS and CDR2 FQNEAQ. Written as DNA, the CDR3 is TGTGCCAGCAGCTCGCCGAGAGGCGGGAGGGCTAACACCGGGGAGCTGTTTTTT. It codes for CASSSPRGGRANTGELFF.

The chain employs TRBV7-9 and TRBJ2-5, with D perhaps given as TRBD1 or TRBD2 (5 bases each). Germline V gives CDR1 SEHNR, CDR2 FQNEAQ (reference sequence). The ends were cut back, 5 bases at V and 4 bases at J, with 14 bases in the middle. The CDR3 totals 14 residues. This CDR3 reads CASSPGERGETQYF. The CDR3 DNA reads as TGTGCCAGCAGCCCTGGGGAGAGGGGAGAGACCCAGTACTTC.

This clone was observed a handful of times. The identical CDR3 is also encoded by other nucleotide sequences in the sample. This sequence joins TRBV4-3 and TRBJ2-3, with D unresolved. The ends were cut back, 1 base at V and 2 bases at J, with 7 bases in the middle. Germline loops: CDR1 LGHNA, CDR2 YSLEER. The CDR3 consists of 14 residues. The CDR3 nucleotides read TGCGCCAGCAGCCAAGGGCTGATCACAGATACGCAGTATTTT. This gives the protein CASSQGLITDTQYF.

The V and J genes are TRBV4-3 and TRBJ1-4; 10 bases are a match to TRBD1. This CDR3 spans 15 amino acids. Germline CDR1 reads LGHNA; CDR2 reads YSLEER. V lost 0 bases and J lost 10; bases outside the gene matches: 5. The CDR3 here is CASSQEGTGVPKLFF. For the CDR3, the DNA is TGCGCCAGCAGCCAAGAGGGGACAGGGGTTCCAAAACTGTTTTTT.

This clone has only a few counts. This rearrangement joins TRBV5-1 to TRBJ2-7; 7 nucleotides align to TRBD1. CDR1 and CDR2 from the germline V gene are SGHRS and YFSETQ. The J segment lost 3 bases and the V segment lost 5 bases, leaving 11 bases of the junction unmatched. The CDR3 sequence is 15 residues long. CDR3 loop: CASRSTGRLDYEQYF. CDR3 nucleotide sequence: TGCGCCAGCAGATCGACAGGGCGGCTGGACTACGAGCAGTACTTC. Full variable domain (missing parts from reference TRBV5-1 and TRBJ2-7): KAGVTQTPRYLIKTRGQQVTLSCSPISGHRSVSWYQQTPGQGLQFLFEYFSETQRNKGNFPGRFSGRQFSNSRSEMNVSTLELGDSALYLCASRSTGRLDYEQYFGPGTRLTVT.

The count of this clone is one. Here the CDR3 reads CASSLSSRGFGTQYF. As DNA, the CDR3 is TGTGCCAGCTCCTTGAGTAGCAGGGGGTTTGGTACGCAGTATTTT. The chain carries TRBV28 and TRBJ2-3, with 7 bases that match TRBD1. V lost 8 bases and J lost 8; bases outside the gene matches: 16. The CDR3 is 15 residues long. CDR1 and CDR2 from the germline V gene are MDHEN and SYDVKM.

V gene TRBV28 combines with J gene TRBJ1-4; unclear D gene. Trimming pared 5 bases from V and 8 bases from J, leaving 6 bases between. Germline CDR1 reads MDHEN; CDR2 reads SYDVKM. The CDR3 loop spans 11 amino acids. CDR3 residues: CASSPGEKLFF. The CDR3 DNA sequence: TGTGCCAGCAGTCCTGGGGAAAAACTGTTTTTT.